The clone carrying this TCR beta chain occurred a few times. Its antigen remains unidentified. The V gene's germline CDR1 is SQVTM and CDR2 ANQGSEA. V lost 1 base to trimming and J lost 4 bases, with 11 bases between them. The CDR3 spans 15 residues. This entry is derived from a study of Graves' ophthalmopathy and Graves' hyperthyroidism. Study findings and constraints: Most expanded thyroid clonotypes above 0.001 frequency also appeared in blood.

Researchers took RNA transcripts and amplified TCR beta CDR3 regions from them. First-round RT-PCR with HTBI primers preceded a second-round multiplex PCR. TCRdb re-called the multiplex PCR reads with MiXCR, one entry per CDR3 protein. The profile covers hundreds of thousands of distinct CDR3 sequences, with roughly two fifths appearing a single time and roughly 3.5% taken by the ten largest. The material sequenced was peripheral blood. The receptor's source is an adult man with Graves' ophthalmopathy. The J gene is TRBJ2-6, the V gene TRBV29-1; TRBD2 might be the D (6 bases). The DNA of the CDR3 is TGCAGCGTTGAAGGTGGGAGGACAGGGGCCAACGTCCTGACTTTC. It encodes CSVEGGRTGANVLTF.